This T cell receptor (beta chain) was documented in a study of T cell clonality in common variable immunodeficiency. Study observations and caveats: Fewer deletions and N-nucleotide insertions were reportedly seen in common variable immunodeficiency TCR beta sequences. Repertoire-complication correlations in CVID were limited by patient heterogeneity.

Sequencing used immunoSEQ multiplex PCR; TCRdb keeps in-frame clones, though not all of them. The specimen gives about 25,000 clones without singletons; the ten biggest hold 4%. The CDR3 loop spans 11 amino acids. The germline V gene has CDR1 SGHRS and CDR2 YFSETQ. This clone was seen at least ten times. Its cognate antigen is unknown. The read gets to within 3 residues of the CDR3 end, and the germline J gene fills in the rest. The rearrangement joins TRBV5-1 to TRBJ1-1; 7 bases are shared with TRBD1. This TCR came from a human donor with common variable immunodeficiency. Material: peripheral blood mononuclear cells. The CDR3 sequence: CASSLEGAAFF. Incomplete CDR3 DNA: TGCGCCAGCAGCTTGGAGGGGGCC.